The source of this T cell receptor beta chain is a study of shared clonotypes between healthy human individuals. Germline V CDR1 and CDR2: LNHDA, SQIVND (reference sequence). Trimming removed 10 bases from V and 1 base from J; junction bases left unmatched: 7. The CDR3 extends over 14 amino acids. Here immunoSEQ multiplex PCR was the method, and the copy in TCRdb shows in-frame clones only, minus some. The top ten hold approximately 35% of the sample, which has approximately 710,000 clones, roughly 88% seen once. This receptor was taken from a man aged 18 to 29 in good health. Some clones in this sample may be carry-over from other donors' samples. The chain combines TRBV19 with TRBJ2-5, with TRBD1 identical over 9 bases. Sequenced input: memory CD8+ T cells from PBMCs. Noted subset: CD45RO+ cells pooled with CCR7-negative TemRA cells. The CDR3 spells CATADRGFQETQYF. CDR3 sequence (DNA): TGTGCCACCGCGGACAGGGGATTCCAAGAGACCCAGTACTTC.